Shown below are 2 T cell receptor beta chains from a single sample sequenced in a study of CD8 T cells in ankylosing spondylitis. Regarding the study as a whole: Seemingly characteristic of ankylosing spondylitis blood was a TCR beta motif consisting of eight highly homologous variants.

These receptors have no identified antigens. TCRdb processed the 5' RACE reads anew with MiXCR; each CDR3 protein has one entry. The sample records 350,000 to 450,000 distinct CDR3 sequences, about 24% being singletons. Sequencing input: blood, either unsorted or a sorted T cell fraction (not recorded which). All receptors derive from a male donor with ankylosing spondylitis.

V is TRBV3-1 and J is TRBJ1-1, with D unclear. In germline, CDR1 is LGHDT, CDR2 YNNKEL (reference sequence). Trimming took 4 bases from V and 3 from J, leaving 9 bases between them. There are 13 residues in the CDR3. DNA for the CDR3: TGTGCCAGCAGCCTATTTTGGGACACTGAAGCTTTCTTT. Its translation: CASSLFWDTEAFF.

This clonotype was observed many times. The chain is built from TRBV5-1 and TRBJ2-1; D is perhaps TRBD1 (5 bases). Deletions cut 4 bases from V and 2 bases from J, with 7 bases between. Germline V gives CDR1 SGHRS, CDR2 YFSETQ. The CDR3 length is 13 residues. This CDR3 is CASSTGPYNEQFF. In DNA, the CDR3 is TGCGCCAGCAGCACAGGACCCTACAATGAGCAGTTCTTC.